This T cell receptor beta chain originates from a study of blood T cell repertoires in COVID-19. Overall study: Specimens from acute and convalescent COVID-19 originated in the United States, Italy and Spain. Sources were T cells, B-cell-depleted T cells, or PBMCs; the material itself was cDNA or gDNA.

Original processing methods: It was from reference gene primer amplification that nucleated cell counts were estimated. Assay: immunoSEQ multiplex PCR; the TCRdb copy retains only in-frame clones and omits some. Clone size and the V and J calls come from that table; the DNA yielded D and trimming. The table lists about 230,000 clones, around four fifths of them singletons. This CDR3 has 18 residues. Germline values: CDR1 MNHEY, CDR2 SMNVEV (reference sequence). Trimming left V 2 bases short and J 4 bases short, with 22 bases between. This TCR was recovered from a woman in her 70s with active or convalescent COVID-19. This chain joins TRBV27 and TRBJ2-3; D is perhaps TRBD1 (7 bases). The sample consisted of peripheral blood. The CDR3 nucleotides are TGTGCCAGCAGTTTAGCCCGACTCACCAGGGGGGAATCAGATACGCAGTATTTT. This encodes CASSLARLTRGESDTQYF.